One and the same sample provided the 4 T cell receptor beta chains below, sequenced in a study of cytomegalovirus exposure and HLA in healthy donors. Only in-frame clones appear in the TCRdb table, and some are missing; sequencing was by immunoSEQ multiplex PCR. The table lists 190,000 or so clones, around 81% of them singletons. Material: PBMCs. All receptors come from a woman aged 18-29 years in good health and CMV-seropositive.

This clone was found a few times. The V call is TRBV5-6, the J call TRBJ2-1, with D possibly matching TRBD1 (6 bases). CDR1 SGHDT and CDR2 YYEEEE come from the germline V gene. CDR3 size: 14 residues. V was trimmed by 4 bases and J by 9 bases, leaving 17 bases between them. CDR3 in amino acids: CASSAAQGIGEQFF. Here the CDR3 DNA reads TGTGCCAGCAGCGCCGCACAGGGAATAGGTGAGCAGTTCTTC.

The CDR3: CASSTSGTSGGLITDTQYF. Here the CDR3 DNA reads TGTGCCAGTAGCACCTCAGGGACTAGCGGGGGCCTTATCACGGATACGCAGTATTTT. This chain connects TRBV19 to TRBJ2-3, with 14 bases aligning to TRBD2. The length of the CDR3 is 19 residues. Germline loops: CDR1 LNHDA, CDR2 SQIVND (reference sequence). The J segment lost 6 bases and the V segment lost 6 bases, leaving 17 bases of the junction unmatched.

This clone has at least ten counts. Other DNA sequences of this sample code for an identical CDR3. The rearrangement uses TRBV7-2 and TRBJ1-2; 9 bases map to TRBD1. The length of the CDR3 is 13 residues. V lost 3 bases to trimming and J lost 5 bases; unmatched junction nucleotides: 1. Germline CDR1 and CDR2: SGHTA and FQGNSA. The CDR3 protein is CASSFGTGYGYTF. The DNA of the CDR3 is TGTGCCAGCAGCTTCGGGACAGGGTATGGCTACACCTTC.

This clone came up a few times. The chain recombines TRBV15 with TRBJ1-1; D possibly corresponds to TRBD1 (5 bases). Per the germline V gene, CDR1 is LNHNV and CDR2 is YYDKDF (reference sequence). V dropped 1 base and J dropped 1 base, with 7 bases sitting between them. The CDR3 runs 14 residues. CDR3 bases: TGTGCCACCAGCAGAGGGACAACGAACACTGAAGCTTTCTTT. Translation: CATSRGTTNTEAFF.